Listed below are T cell receptor beta chains from one sample, sequenced in a study of a mutant IDH1 vaccine in newly diagnosed glioma. Sequencing used immunoSEQ multiplex PCR; TCRdb keeps in-frame clones, though not all of them. The sample contains some 80,000 clones, approximately 85% of which appear only once. The antigens these receptors bind are not known. Specimen: PBMCs, collected from a glioma patient whose treatment included an IDH1 peptide vaccine. Every receptor here comes from a woman aged 50 to 60 with glioma. The CDR3 runs from the conserved cysteine through the conserved F or W. The order of the fields is clone size, V gene, D gene, CDR3 length, J gene, CDR3 DNA, CDR3 protein. The D gene is left open where the match is weak. Expanded clones get a size class; other rows say once, few or many, or leave the size out.

-,TRBV10-3,-,14,TRBJ2-3,TGTGCCATCAGCGCCGCGGACGGCACAGATACGCAGTATTTT,CAISAADGTDTQYF
once,TRBV9,-,13,TRBJ2-1,TGTGCCAGCAGCGAATCTAGCGCGGGTGAGCAGTTCTTC,CASSESSAGEQFF
-,TRBV27,TRBD2,17,TRBJ2-3,TGTGCCAGCAGTTTAATCAGAGGGAGGGATAGCACAGATACGCAGTATTTT,CASSLIRGRDSTDTQYF
-,TRBV5-4,TRBD2,16,TRBJ2-2,TGTGCCAGCAGCTTCAAGCGGGATGCGAACACCGGGGAGCTGTTTTTT,CASSFKRDANTGELFF
-,TRBV4-1,-,14,TRBJ2-1,TGCGCCAGCAGCCGCCTATCTAGGGTCGATGAGCAGTTCTTC,CASSRLSRVDEQFF
-,TRBV4-2,-,15,TRBJ1-4,TGTGCCAGCAGCCCAAAAGAGGGCGATAATGAAAAACTGTTTTTT,CASSPKEGDNEKLFF
-,TRBV21-1,-,18,TRBJ2-7,TGTGCCAGCAACGGTCGGGACAGGAGATATGCTACTGACTACGAGCAGTACTTC,CASNGRDRRYATDYEQYF
-,TRBV7-9,TRBD2,15,TRBJ2-7,TGTGCCAGCAGCTTAGATGTAGCGGGGGCGTACGAGCAGTACTTC,CASSLDVAGAYEQYF
-,TRBV9,-,15,TRBJ1-3,TGTGCCAGCAGCGCCTCGGGTGAAGCTGGAAACACCATATATTTT,CASSASGEAGNTIYF
-,TRBV4-1,-,17,TRBJ2-2,TGCGCCAGCAGCCAAGATCCCAGGGGGGTCGGCACCGGGGAGCTGTTTTTT,CASSQDPRGVGTGELFF
-,TRBV4-1,-,19,TRBJ1-3,TGCGCCAGCAGCCAAGACAGGGCAGGGCCGACCCTCTCTGGAAACACCATATATTTT,CASSQDRAGPTLSGNTIYF
-,TRBV5-4,TRBD2,16,TRBJ2-3,TGTGCCAGCAGCCAAGGGACTAGCGGTAGCACAGATACGCAGTATTTT,CASSQGTSGSTDTQYF
few,TRBV5-4,TRBD1,15,TRBJ2-7,TGTGCCAGCAGCTTGGGGGGACAGGGGGCTCTCGAGCAGTACTTC,CASSLGGQGALEQYF
-,TRBV10-3,-,14,TRBJ1-5,TGTGCCATCAGTGCGGACCTTAGCAATCAGCCCCAGCATTTT,CAISADLSNQPQHF
-,TRBV5-6,TRBD2,15,TRBJ2-5,TGTGCCAGCAGCGGGGACGGACTAGGCAATTTGGAGCAGTACTTC,CASSGDGLGNLEQYF
-,TRBV9,TRBD2,17,TRBJ2-1,TGTGCCAGCAGCGTAGCCTCTAGCGGGAGGGCCCAGAATGAGCAGTTCTTC,CASSVASSGRAQNEQFF
-,TRBV27,TRBD2,14,TRBJ2-7,TGTGCCAGCAGTTTGGGCGGGAGTCGATACGAGCAGTACTTC,CASSLGGSRYEQYF
-,TRBV19,-,13,TRBJ1-1,TGTGCCAGTACCTGGACCTTCGGTACTGAAGCTTTCTTT,CASTWTFGTEAFF
-,TRBV18,TRBD1,14,TRBJ2-1,TGTGCCAGCTCACCGACAGGGGGCAAGAATGAGCAGTTCTTC,CASSPTGGKNEQFF
-,TRBV5-8,-,14,TRBJ1-2,TGTGCCAGCAGCCGAGGGACTGTAGGCTATGGCTACACCTTC,CASSRGTVGYGYTF
-,TRBV27,-,15,TRBJ2-7,TGTGCCAGCAGTTTATTAGAAACCCGGGCCTACGAGCAGTACTTC,CASSLLETRAYEQYF
-,TRBV5-6,-,16,TRBJ2-5,TGTGCCAGCAGCTTGTGGCTTGGCAGTCTCCAAGAGACCCAGTACTTC,CASSLWLGSLQETQYF
-,TRBV2,-,15,TRBJ2-5,TGTGCCAGCAGTTCCTGGCACCTGAACCAAGAGACCCAGTACTTC,CASSSWHLNQETQYF
-,TRBV29-1,TRBD1,12,TRBJ1-6,TGCAGCGTTCGGGACAGGGAGTCACCCCTCCACTTT,CSVRDRESPLHF
-,TRBV7-8,-,15,TRBJ2-3,TGTGCCAGCAGCTTTCGAGGCAGGGGCTTGCATACGCAGTATTTT,CASSFRGRGLHTQYF
-,TRBV5-1,-,14,TRBJ2-7,TGCGCCAGCAGCCTAGGGACGGGGCCCTCCGAGCAGTACTTC,CASSLGTGPSEQYF
-,TRBV5-4,-,13,TRBJ1-1,TGTGCCAGCAGCTCCTGGGGTGGGACTGAAGCTTTCTTT,CASSSWGGTEAFF
-,TRBV5-1,TRBD2,16,TRBJ2-1,TGCGCCAGCAGCTTGGGGGCGGGAGGCCATGGGGAAGTGAAGTTCTTC,CASSLGAGGHGEVKFF
-,TRBV28,-,11,TRBJ1-1,TGTGCCAGCAGTAGGGTAGAAGAAGCTTTCTTT,CASSRVEEAFF
-,TRBV20-1,-,11,TRBJ2-5,TGCTGCTCCACACGAGGGGAGACCCAGTACTTC,CCSTRGETQYF
once,TRBV9,-,15,TRBJ1-2,TGTGCCAGCAGCATCCGGACGGGCCCGCTTCCTGGCTACACCTTC,CASSIRTGPLPGYTF
-,TRBV9,TRBD2,16,TRBJ2-1,TGTGCCAGCAGCGTAGCCGGGGGGAAGGGCTACAATGAGCAGTTCTTC,CASSVAGGKGYNEQFF
-,TRBV7-9,TRBD1,14,TRBJ2-3,TGTGCCAGCAGCCCAGGGACAGGGGAGGATACGCAGTATTTT,CASSPGTGEDTQYF
-,TRBV29-1,TRBD2,16,TRBJ2-5,TGCAGCGTTGAAGGGGGTCTAGCGGGAGGAAGAAAGACCCAGTACTTC,CSVEGGLAGGRKTQYF
-,TRBV5-1,TRBD1,15,TRBJ1-4,TGCGCCAGCAGCTACCGACAGGGGCGGGATGAAAAACTGTTTTTT,CASSYRQGRDEKLFF
few,TRBV10-3,-,11,TRBJ2-7,TGTGCCATCAGTGACAGGGACGAGCAGTACTTC,CAISDRDEQYF
-,TRBV5-4,TRBD1,14,TRBJ1-2,TGTGCCAGCAGCTTGGGACAGGGGTACTATGGCTACACCTTC,CASSLGQGYYGYTF
once,TRBV10-1,-,13,TRBJ1-6,TGCGCCAGCAGAGCAGGGCTGAATTCACCCCTCCACTTT,CASRAGLNSPLHF
-,TRBV30,-,14,TRBJ1-5,TGTGCCTGGAGTTTTGGGCAGGCCTATCAGCCCCAGCATTTT,CAWSFGQAYQPQHF
-,TRBV6-6,-,15,TRBJ2-7,TGTGCCAGCAGTTACACTAAGGGACCCCCTTACGAGCAGTACTTC,CASSYTKGPPYEQYF